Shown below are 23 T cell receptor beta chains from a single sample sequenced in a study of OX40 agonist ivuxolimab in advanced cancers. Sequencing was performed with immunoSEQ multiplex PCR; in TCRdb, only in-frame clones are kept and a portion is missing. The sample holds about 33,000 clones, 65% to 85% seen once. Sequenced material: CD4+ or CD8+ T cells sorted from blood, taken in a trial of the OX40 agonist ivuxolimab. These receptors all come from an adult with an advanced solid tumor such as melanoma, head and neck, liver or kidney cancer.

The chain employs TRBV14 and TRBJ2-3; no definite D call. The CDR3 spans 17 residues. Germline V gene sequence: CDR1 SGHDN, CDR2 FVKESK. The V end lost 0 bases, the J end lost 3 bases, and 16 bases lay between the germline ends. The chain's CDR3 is CASSQDFAQVGTDTQYF. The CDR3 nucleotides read TGTGCCAGCAGCCAAGATTTTGCCCAAGTAGGGACAGATACGCAGTATTTT.

The CDR3 coding sequence is TGTGCCAGCAGCTTAGGAACCCTTAACACCGCGGATGGCTACACCTTC. Amino acids: CASSLGTLNTADGYTF. The chain uses TRBV11-2 and TRBJ1-2; D ambiguous. The CDR3 has 16 residues. In germline, CDR1 is SGHAT, CDR2 FQNNGV. Trimming shortened V by 1 base and J by 6 bases, and 18 bases separated the two germline ends. Variable domain in full (rest from reference TRBV11-2 and TRBJ1-2): EAGVAQSPRYKIIEKRQSVAFWCNPISGHATLYWYQQILGQGPKLLIQFQNNGVVDDSQLPKDRFSAERLKGVDSTLKIQPAKLEDSAVYLCASSLGTLNTADGYTFGSGTRLTVV.

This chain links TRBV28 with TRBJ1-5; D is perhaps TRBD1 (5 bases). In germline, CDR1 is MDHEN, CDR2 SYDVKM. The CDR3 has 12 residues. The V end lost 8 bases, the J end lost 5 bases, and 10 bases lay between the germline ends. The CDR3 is CASGPGYQPQHF. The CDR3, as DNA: TGTGCCAGCGGGCCAGGGTATCAGCCCCAGCATTTT.

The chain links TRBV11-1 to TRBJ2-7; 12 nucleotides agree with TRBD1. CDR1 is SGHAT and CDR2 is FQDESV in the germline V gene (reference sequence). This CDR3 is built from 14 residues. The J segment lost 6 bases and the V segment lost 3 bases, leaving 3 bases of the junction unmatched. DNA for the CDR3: TGTGCCAGCAGCTTGGGACAGGGGGCGTCCGAGCAGTACTTC. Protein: CASSLGQGASEQYF.

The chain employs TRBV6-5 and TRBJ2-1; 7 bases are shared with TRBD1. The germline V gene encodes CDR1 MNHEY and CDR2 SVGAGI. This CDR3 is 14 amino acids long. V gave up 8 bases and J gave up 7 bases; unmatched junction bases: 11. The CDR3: CASLDRAAGNEQFF. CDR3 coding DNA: TGTGCCAGCCTTGACAGGGCCGCAGGGAATGAGCAGTTCTTC.

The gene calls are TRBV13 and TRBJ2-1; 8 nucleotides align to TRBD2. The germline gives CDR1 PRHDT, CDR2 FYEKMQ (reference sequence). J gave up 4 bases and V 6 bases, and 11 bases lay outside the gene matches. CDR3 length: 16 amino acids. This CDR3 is CASSQYGGALYNEQFF. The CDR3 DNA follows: TGTGCCAGCAGTCAATACGGGGGGGCTCTATACAATGAGCAGTTCTTC.

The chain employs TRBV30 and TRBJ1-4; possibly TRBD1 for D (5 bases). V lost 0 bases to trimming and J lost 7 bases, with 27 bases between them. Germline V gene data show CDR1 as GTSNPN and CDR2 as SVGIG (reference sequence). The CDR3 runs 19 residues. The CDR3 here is CAWSVKGTSFLSRVEKLFF. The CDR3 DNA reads TGTGCCTGGAGTGTAAAAGGGACCTCTTTTCTTAGCAGGGTTGAAAAACTGTTTTTT. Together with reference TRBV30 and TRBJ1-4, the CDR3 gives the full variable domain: SQTIHQWPATLVQPVGSPLSLECTVEGTSNPNLYWYRQAAGRGLQLLFYSVGIGQISSEVPQNLSASRPQDRQFILSSKKLLLSDSGFYLCAWSVKGTSFLSRVEKLFFGSGTQLSVL.

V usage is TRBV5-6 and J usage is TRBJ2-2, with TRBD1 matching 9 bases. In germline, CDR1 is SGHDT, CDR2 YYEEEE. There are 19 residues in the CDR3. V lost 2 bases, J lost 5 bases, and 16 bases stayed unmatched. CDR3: CASSFHHKPGTGYTGELFF. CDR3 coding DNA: TGTGCCAGCAGCTTCCATCATAAACCCGGGACAGGGTATACCGGGGAGCTGTTTTTT.

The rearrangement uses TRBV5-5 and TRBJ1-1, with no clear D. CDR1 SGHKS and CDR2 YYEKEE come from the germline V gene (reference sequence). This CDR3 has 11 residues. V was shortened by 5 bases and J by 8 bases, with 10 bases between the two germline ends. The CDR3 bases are TGTGCCAGCAGGGATGGGTTAGAAGCTTTCTTT. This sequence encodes CASRDGLEAFF.

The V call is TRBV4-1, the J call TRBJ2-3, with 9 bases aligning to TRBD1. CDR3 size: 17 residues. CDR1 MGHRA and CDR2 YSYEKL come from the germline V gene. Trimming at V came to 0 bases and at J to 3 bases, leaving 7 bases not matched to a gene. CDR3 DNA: TGCGCCAGCAGCCAAGATAGGGGGGACAGGGTGACAGATACGCAGTATTTT. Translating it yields CASSQDRGDRVTDTQYF.

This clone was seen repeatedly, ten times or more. The CDR3 DNA reads as TGTGCCAGCAGTTTGGGACTAGCGGTCTACAATGAGCAGTTCTTC. Encoded protein: CASSLGLAVYNEQFF. V usage is TRBV7-3 and J usage is TRBJ2-1, with 11 bases that match TRBD2. The CDR3 covers 15 residues. V trimming: 6 bases; J trimming: 3 bases; junction bases outside the gene matches: 4. CDR1 and CDR2 from the germline V gene are SGHTA and FQGTGA.

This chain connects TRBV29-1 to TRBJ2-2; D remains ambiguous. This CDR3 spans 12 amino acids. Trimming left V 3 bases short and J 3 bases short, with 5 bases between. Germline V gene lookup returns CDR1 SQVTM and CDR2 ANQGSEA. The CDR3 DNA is TGCAGCGTTGATTCGGACACCGGGGAGCTGTTTTTT. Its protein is CSVDSDTGELFF.

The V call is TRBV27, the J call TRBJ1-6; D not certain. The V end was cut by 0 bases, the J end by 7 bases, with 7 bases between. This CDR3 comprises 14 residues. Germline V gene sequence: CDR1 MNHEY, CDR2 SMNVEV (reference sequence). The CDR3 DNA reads TGTGCCAGCAGTTTATCGTCAGCGAATTCACCCCTCCACTTT. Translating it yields CASSLSSANSPLHF.

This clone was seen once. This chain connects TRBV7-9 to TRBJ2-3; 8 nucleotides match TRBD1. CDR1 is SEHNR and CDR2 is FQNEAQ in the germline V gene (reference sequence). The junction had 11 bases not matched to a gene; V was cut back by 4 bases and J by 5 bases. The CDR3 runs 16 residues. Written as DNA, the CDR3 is TGTGCCAGCAGCTGGAAGCAGGGGGCTGTTAGAGATACGCAGTATTTT. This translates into CASSWKQGAVRDTQYF.

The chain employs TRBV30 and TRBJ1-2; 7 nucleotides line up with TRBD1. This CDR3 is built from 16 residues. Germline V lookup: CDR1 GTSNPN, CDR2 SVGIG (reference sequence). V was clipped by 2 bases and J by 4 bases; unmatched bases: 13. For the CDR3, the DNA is TGTGCCTGGAGTAGGGGGACAGTTTCAACCTTCTATGGCTACACCTTC. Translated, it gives CAWSRGTVSTFYGYTF.

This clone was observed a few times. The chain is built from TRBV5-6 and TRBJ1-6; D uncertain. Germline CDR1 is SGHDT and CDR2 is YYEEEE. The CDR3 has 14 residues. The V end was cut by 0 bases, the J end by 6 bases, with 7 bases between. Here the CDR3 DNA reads TGTGCCAGCAGCTTGGACAGTGTTAATTCACCCCTCCACTTT. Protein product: CASSLDSVNSPLHF.

Here the CDR3 DNA reads TGTGCCAGCAGTGACAAACCGGGACAGGGAGGTGAAAAACTGTTTTTT. It specifies CASSDKPGQGGEKLFF. The V call is TRBV6-4, the J call TRBJ1-4; 9 positions agree with TRBD1. The V gene's germline CDR1 is MRHNA and CDR2 SNTAGT. The V gene end was trimmed by 2 bases and the J gene end by 7 bases; junction bases not matched to a gene: 8. This CDR3 has 16 amino acids.

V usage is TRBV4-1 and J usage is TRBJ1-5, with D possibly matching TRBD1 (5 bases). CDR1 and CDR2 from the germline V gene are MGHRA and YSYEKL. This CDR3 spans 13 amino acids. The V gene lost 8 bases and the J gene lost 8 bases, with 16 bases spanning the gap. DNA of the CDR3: TGCGCCAGCGGACGAGAGGGACGGGAGCCCCAGCATTTT. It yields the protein CASGREGREPQHF.

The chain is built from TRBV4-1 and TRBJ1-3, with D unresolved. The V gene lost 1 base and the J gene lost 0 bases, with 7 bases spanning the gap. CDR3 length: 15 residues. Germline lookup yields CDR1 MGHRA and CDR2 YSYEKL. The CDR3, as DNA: TGCGCCAGCAGCCAAGTCTCAGCCTCTGGAAACACCATATATTTT. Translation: CASSQVSASGNTIYF.

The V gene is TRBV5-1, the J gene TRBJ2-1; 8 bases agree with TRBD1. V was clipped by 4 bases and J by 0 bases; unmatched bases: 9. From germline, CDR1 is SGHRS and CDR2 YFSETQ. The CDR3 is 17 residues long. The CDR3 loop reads CASSPRYRGSSYNEQFF. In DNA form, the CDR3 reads TGCGCCAGCAGCCCCCGGTACAGGGGGTCCTCCTACAATGAGCAGTTCTTC.

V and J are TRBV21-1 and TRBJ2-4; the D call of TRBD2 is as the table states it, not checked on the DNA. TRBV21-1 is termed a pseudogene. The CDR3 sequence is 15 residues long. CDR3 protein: CASSKNSIAKNIQYF. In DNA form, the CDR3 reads TGTGCCAGCAGCAAAAATAGCATAGCCAAAAACATTCAGTACTTC.

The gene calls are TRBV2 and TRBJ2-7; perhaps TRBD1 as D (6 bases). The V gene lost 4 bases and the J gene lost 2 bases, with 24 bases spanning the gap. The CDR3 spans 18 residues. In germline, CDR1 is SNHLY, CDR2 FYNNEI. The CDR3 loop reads CASSGTGTLSSGTYEQYF. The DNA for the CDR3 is TGTGCCAGCAGTGGGACCGGGACATTATCCTCCGGTACCTACGAGCAGTACTTC.

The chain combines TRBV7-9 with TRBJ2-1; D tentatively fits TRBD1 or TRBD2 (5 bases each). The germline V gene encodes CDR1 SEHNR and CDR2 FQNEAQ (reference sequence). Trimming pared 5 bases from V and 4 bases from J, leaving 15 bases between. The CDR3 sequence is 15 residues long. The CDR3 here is CASSGPGTNYNEQFF. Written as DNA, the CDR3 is TGTGCCAGCAGCGGTCCCGGGACGAATTACAATGAGCAGTTCTTC.